Below are 29 T cell receptor beta chains sequenced from a single sample in a study of blood T cell repertoires in COVID-19. TCRdb keeps only in-frame clones here, not all; method: immunoSEQ multiplex PCR. The sample shows 120,000 or so clones, 88% of them seen only once. The material sequenced was peripheral blood. These receptors came from a woman between 50 and 59 years old with acute or convalescent COVID-19.

In its sample, this clone was seen once. The chain joins TRBV11-2 to TRBJ2-7, with no clear D. CDR3 size: 15 residues. CDR1 and CDR2 from the germline V gene are SGHAT and FQNNGV. Trimming cost V 0 bases and J 0 bases, with 9 bases left between them. The CDR3 reads CASSLDGRNSYEQYF. The CDR3, as DNA: TGTGCCAGCAGCTTAGATGGCAGGAACTCCTACGAGCAGTACTTC.

The chain recombines TRBV11-2 with TRBJ1-5, with TRBD1 as a possible D gene (5 bases). V was trimmed by 5 bases and J by 6 bases, leaving 14 bases between them. Germline CDR1 SGHAT, CDR2 FQNNGV. This CDR3 comprises 14 residues. This CDR3 is CASSAGVVGQPQHF. In DNA, the CDR3 is TGTGCCAGCAGCGCGGGGGTGGTCGGTCAGCCCCAGCATTTT.

J is TRBJ2-7 and V is TRBV7-9; TRBD1 matches at 11 bases. CDR3 length equals 15 residues. J lost 3 bases, V lost 5 bases, and 6 bases had no gene match. CDR1 and CDR2 from the germline V gene are SEHNR and FQNEAQ (reference sequence). The CDR3 nucleotides are TGTGCCAGCAGCCGCGGACAGGGGGCGGACTACGAGCAGTACTTC. Its translation: CASSRGQGADYEQYF.

The rearrangement links TRBV10-3 to TRBJ2-1; 10 bases agree with TRBD2. V dropped 0 bases and J dropped 4; count of bases not matched to a gene: 3. Per the germline V gene, CDR1 is ENHRY and CDR2 is SYGVKD. The length of the CDR3 is 16 residues. The CDR3 here is CAISESEREGYNEQFF. For the CDR3, the DNA is TGTGCCATCAGTGAGTCTGAGCGGGAGGGTTACAATGAGCAGTTCTTC.

CDR3 sequence reads: CASGAVGTQYF. The CDR3 bases are TGTGCCAGCGGAGCGGTTGGGACCCAGTACTTC. The chain joins TRBV6-5 to TRBJ2-5; D is possibly TRBD2 (5 bases). The CDR3 totals 11 residues. Trimming took off 8 bases at V and 7 bases at J, with 11 bases between the two ends. Germline values: CDR1 MNHEY, CDR2 SVGAGI.

CDR3 region: CASSAPGGPKSTDTQYF. The CDR3 DNA sequence: TGTGCCAGCAGCGCCCCCGGGGGGCCGAAGAGCACAGATACGCAGTATTTT. The chain carries TRBV5-4 and TRBJ2-3, with D perhaps matching TRBD2 (7 bases). V lost 4 bases, J lost 0 bases, and 18 bases lay in between. The CDR3 runs 17 residues. CDR1 is SGHNT, CDR2 YYREEE, per germline (reference sequence).

The CDR3 DNA sequence: TGTGCCAGCAGCTCTGACAGGGGGATTTCACCCCTCCACTTT. Its translation: CASSSDRGISPLHF. The V and J genes are TRBV5-6 and TRBJ1-6; TRBD1 matches 9 bases. The germline V gene has CDR1 SGHDT and CDR2 YYEEEE. The CDR3 length is 14 residues. Losses at the gene ends were 3 bases for V and 9 bases for J; bases not matched to a gene: 4. The full variable domain, its missing parts supplied by reference TRBV5-6 and TRBJ1-6, is DAGVTQSPTHLIKTRGQQVTLRCSPKSGHDTVSWYQQALGQGPQFIFQYYEEEERQRGNFPDRFSGHQFPNYSSELNVNALLLGDSALYLCASSSDRGISPLHFGNGTRLTVT.

This clone was observed a single time. The chain has TRBV10-3 and TRBJ2-7, with D tentatively TRBD2 (6 bases). CDR3 length: 15 residues. Germline V CDR1 and CDR2: ENHRY, SYGVKD. V lost 3 bases and J lost 2, with 14 bases in between. The DNA for the CDR3 is TGTGCCATCAGTGACCCAAGGACTACGACCTACGAGCAGTACTTC. Its protein product is CAISDPRTTTYEQYF.

The genes are TRBV28 and TRBJ1-5; perhaps TRBD1 as D (6 bases). This CDR3 spans 14 amino acids. Per germline, CDR1 MDHEN and CDR2 SYDVKM. V lost 6 bases and J lost 3, with 12 bases in between. Here the CDR3 reads CASRPGQFNQPQHF. CDR3 DNA: TGTGCCAGCAGGCCCGGACAGTTCAATCAGCCCCAGCATTTT. Supplemented by reference TRBV28 and TRBJ1-5, the full variable domain reads DVKVTQSSRYLVKRTGEKVFLECVQDMDHENMFWYRQDPGLGLRLIYFSYDVKMKEKGDIPEGYSVSREKKERFSLILESASTNQTSMYLCASRPGQFNQPQHFGDGTRLSIL.

The chain is built from TRBV1 and TRBJ2-1; TRBD2, the table's D call, was not compared with the DNA. TRBV1 is given as a pseudogene. CDR3 length: 22 amino acids. The CDR3: CTSSQPTSGGLAGYGSYNEQFF. In nucleotides, the CDR3 is TGCACCAGCAGCCAACCGACCTCTGGGGGACTAGCGGGATACGGGTCCTACAATGAGCAGTTCTTC.

This sequence joins TRBV24-1 and TRBJ2-5, with TRBD2 matching 9 bases. Germline CDR1 KGHDR, CDR2 SFDVKD. The length of the CDR3 is 16 residues. Trimming cost V 9 bases and J 0 bases; bases outside gene matches: 10. Here the CDR3 DNA reads TGTGCCACCGGCCCTTCAATAGCGGGAGACCAAGAGACCCAGTACTTC. Translated, it gives CATGPSIAGDQETQYF.

The chain recombines TRBV11-2 with TRBJ2-1; unclear D gene. V was trimmed by 5 bases and J by 5 bases, leaving 4 bases between them. Germline loops: CDR1 SGHAT, CDR2 FQNNGV. The CDR3 totals 11 residues. CDR3 nucleotides: TGTGCCAGCAGCCCTCACAATGAGCAGTTCTTC. It is translated as CASSPHNEQFF.

The chain carries TRBV5-5 and TRBJ2-5; possible D gene TRBD1, 6 bases. V lost 4 bases to trimming and J lost 5 bases, with 15 bases between them. This CDR3 has 14 amino acids. Germline CDR1 reads SGHKS; CDR2 reads YYEKEE (reference sequence). This CDR3 is CASSTLGGGETQYF. The CDR3 DNA is TGTGCCAGCAGCACATTAGGGGGTGGGGAGACCCAGTACTTC.

In DNA form, the CDR3 reads TGTGCCAGCAGTGTCACAGCCGACACAGCTTTCTTT. Residues: CASSVTADTAFF. The chain has TRBV2 and TRBJ1-1; the D is unclear. V lost 4 bases, J lost 10 bases, and 13 bases lay in between. Per germline, CDR1 SNHLY and CDR2 FYNNEI. This CDR3 has 12 amino acids. The variable domain in full, with the rest retrieved from reference TRBV2 and TRBJ1-1, is EPEVTQTPSHQVTQMGQEVILRCVPISNHLYFYWYRQILGQKVEFLVSFYNNEISEKSEIFDDQFSVERPDGSNFTLKIRSTKLEDSAMYFCASSVTADTAFFGQGTRLTVV.

Here the CDR3 reads CASIKGGRGNEQFF. The CDR3 region has the DNA TGTGCCAGCATTAAAGGGGGCAGGGGCAATGAGCAGTTCTTC. The V call is TRBV28, the J call TRBJ2-1, with 7 bases that match TRBD1. CDR1 is MDHEN and CDR2 is SYDVKM in the germline V gene. J was trimmed by 6 bases and V by 7 bases; bases with no gene match: 9. The CDR3 has 14 amino acids.

The chain has TRBV6-5 and TRBJ2-1, with D tentatively TRBD2 (5 bases). This CDR3 region has 15 residues. V shed 7 bases and J shed 5 bases, with 18 bases lying between them. Germline-derived CDR1 and CDR2 are MNHEY and SVGAGI. As DNA, the CDR3 is TGTGCCAGCACCCAGAGATCTAGCCGTAACAATGAGCAGTTCTTC. Its translation is CASTQRSSRNNEQFF.

CDR3 nucleotides: TGTGCCAGCGAAGGAGCATCTAGCTACGAGCAGTACTTC. As protein: CASEGASSYEQYF. This chain links TRBV10-3 with TRBJ2-7, with D hard to call. Trimming removed 10 bases from V and 3 bases from J, with 16 bases in between. The CDR3 runs to 13 residues. CDR1 and CDR2 from the germline V gene are ENHRY and SYGVKD.

This chain joins TRBV7-6 and TRBJ2-2, with D tentatively TRBD2 (5 bases). CDR1 is SGHVS, CDR2 FNYEAQ, per germline. The germline V and J ends were trimmed by 5 bases and 6 bases, with 19 bases remaining between them. This CDR3 has 16 residues. This chain's CDR3 is CASSQSGADKPGELFF. The CDR3, as DNA: TGTGCCAGCAGCCAAAGTGGAGCGGATAAGCCCGGGGAGCTGTTTTTT.

The chain uses TRBV6-1 and TRBJ2-5, with 7 positions matching TRBD2. CDR3 length: 14 amino acids. The germline V gene has CDR1 MNHNS and CDR2 SASEGT. J was trimmed by 5 bases and V by 3 bases; bases with no gene match: 6. The DNA of the CDR3 is TGTGCCAGCAGTGACGTGGCGGGAGTGGAGACCCAGTACTTC. The encoded protein is CASSDVAGVETQYF.

This chain connects TRBV28 to TRBJ1-4; no reliable D call. The CDR3 length is 13 residues. The germline gives CDR1 MDHEN, CDR2 SYDVKM. V was shortened by 6 bases and J by 9 bases, with 14 bases between the two germline ends. CDR3 residues: CASSPGGRKKLFF. The CDR3 bases are TGTGCCAGCAGCCCCGGTGGGCGCAAAAAACTGTTTTTT.

The V call is TRBV3-1 (or the pseudogene TRBV3-2), the J call TRBJ2-7, with 10 bases lining up with TRBD1. This CDR3 is 15 amino acids long. Trimming cost V 4 bases and J 3 bases; bases outside gene matches: 6. Germline CDR1 and CDR2: LGHDT and YNNKEL (reference sequence). CDR3 sequence (DNA): TGTGCCAGCAGCCTCCGACAGGGGGCCCGCTACGAGCAGTACTTC. It is translated as CASSLRQGARYEQYF.

The chain has TRBV5-4 and TRBJ1-2; perhaps TRBD1 as D (5 bases). V was shortened by 4 bases and J by 1 base, with 8 bases between the two germline ends. The CDR3 loop spans 13 amino acids. CDR1 SGHNT and CDR2 YYREEE come from the germline V gene (reference sequence). Here the CDR3 DNA reads TGTGCCAGCAGCCTAGACAGTAACTATGGCTACACCTTC. Protein product: CASSLDSNYGYTF.

The chain is built from TRBV7-6 and TRBJ1-5, with D uncertain. V was clipped by 8 bases and J by 4 bases, with 6 bases between them. There are 11 residues in the CDR3. Germline-derived CDR1 and CDR2 are SGHVS and FNYEAQ. CDR3 loop: CASGENQPQHF. CDR3 nucleotide sequence: TGTGCCAGCGGGGAGAATCAGCCCCAGCATTTT.

This chain uses TRBV25-1 with TRBJ1-2; 7 bases are a match to TRBD1. The CDR3 is 14 amino acids. Losses at the gene ends were 7 bases for V and 10 bases for J; bases not matched to a gene: 15. Per germline, CDR1 MGHDK and CDR2 SYGVNS. The CDR3: CASIPRGSAFDYTF. CDR3 nucleotides: TGTGCCAGCATTCCCAGGGGGTCGGCTTTTGACTACACCTTC.

The V gene is TRBV5-8, the J gene TRBJ2-2, with 9 bases fitting TRBD2. The V segment lost 6 bases and the J segment 1 base; nucleotides outside the gene matches: 7. Germline loops: CDR1 SGHTS, CDR2 YDEGEE. This CDR3 is 16 amino acids long. The CDR3 region is CASNLLAGLNTGELFF. The CDR3 region has the DNA TGTGCCAGCAACCTCCTAGCGGGACTGAACACCGGGGAGCTGTTTTTT.

The J gene is TRBJ1-2, the V gene TRBV5-1; 9 bases fit TRBD1. The CDR3 extends over 15 amino acids. Trimming cost V 4 bases and J 6 bases; bases outside gene matches: 10. The V gene's germline CDR1 is SGHRS and CDR2 YFSETQ. The CDR3 DNA is TGCGCCAGCAGCCTGGGCCAGGGGACAGGGAATGGCTACACCTTC. Its protein product is CASSLGQGTGNGYTF. Together with reference TRBV5-1 and TRBJ1-2, the CDR3 gives the full variable domain: KAGVTQTPRYLIKTRGQQVTLSCSPISGHRSVSWYQQTPGQGLQFLFEYFSETQRNKGNFPGRFSGRQFSNSRSEMNVSTLELGDSALYLCASSLGQGTGNGYTFGSGTRLTVV.

V gene TRBV4-2 combines with J gene TRBJ1-2; perhaps TRBD1 as D (5 bases). This CDR3 spans 20 amino acids. Trimming removed 0 bases from V and 2 bases from J, with 25 bases in between. Germline-derived CDR1 and CDR2 are LGHNA and YNFKEQ. The CDR3 is CASSQDLYLPGVVENYGYTF. DNA for the CDR3: TGTGCCAGCAGCCAAGATTTGTACCTCCCGGGGGTAGTAGAGAACTATGGCTACACCTTC.

V and J are TRBV7-9 and TRBJ1-2, with D perhaps matching TRBD1 (5 bases). The CDR3 totals 14 residues. Trimming removed 5 bases at V and 2 bases at J, with 12 bases between. The V gene's germline CDR1 is SEHNR and CDR2 FQNEAQ (reference sequence). For the CDR3, the DNA is TGTGCCAGCAGCCCCCGGACAAGCAACTATGGCTACACCTTC. It is translated as CASSPRTSNYGYTF.

The J gene is TRBJ1-6, the V gene TRBV4-2; TRBD1 matches at 7 bases. With 0 bases clipped from V and 10 bases from J, the junction kept 15 bases outside the gene matches. Per the germline V gene, CDR1 is LGHNA and CDR2 is YNFKEQ. This CDR3 has 18 amino acids. This chain's CDR3 is CASSQDSLVGQGVSPLHF. CDR3 nucleotide sequence: TGTGCCAGCAGCCAAGATTCATTAGTAGGGCAGGGGGTCTCACCCCTCCACTTT.